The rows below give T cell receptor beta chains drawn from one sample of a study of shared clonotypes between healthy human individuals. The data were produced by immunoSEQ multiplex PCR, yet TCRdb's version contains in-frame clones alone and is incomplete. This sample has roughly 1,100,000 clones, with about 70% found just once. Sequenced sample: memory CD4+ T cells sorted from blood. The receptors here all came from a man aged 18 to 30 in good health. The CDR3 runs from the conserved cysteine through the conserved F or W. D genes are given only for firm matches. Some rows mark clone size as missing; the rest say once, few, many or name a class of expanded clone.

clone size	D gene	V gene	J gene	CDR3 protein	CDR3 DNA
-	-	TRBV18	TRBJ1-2	CASSPPWTEANGYTF	TGTGCCAGCTCACCACCGTGGACAGAGGCTAATGGCTACACCTTC
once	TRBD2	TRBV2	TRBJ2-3	CASALILTGGGDTQYF	TGTGCCAGCGCTCTCATACTGACGGGAGGAGGAGATACGCAGTATTTT
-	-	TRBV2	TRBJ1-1	CASRGGTSVLNTEAFF	TGTGCCAGCAGGGGGGGGACCTCCGTCTTGAACACTGAAGCTTTCTTT
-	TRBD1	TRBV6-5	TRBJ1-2	CASSARTGVGGYTF	TGTGCCAGCAGTGCCCGGACAGGGGTCGGTGGCTACACCTTC
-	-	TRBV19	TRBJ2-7	CASSIDSPGSYEQYF	TGTGCCAGTAGTATAGATTCGCCGGGGTCCTACGAGCAGTACTTC
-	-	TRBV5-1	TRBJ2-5	CASSQNGQVWETQYF	TGCGCCAGCAGCCAAAACGGACAAGTTTGGGAGACCCAGTACTTC
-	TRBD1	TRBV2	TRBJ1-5	CASSVSGQGVGQPQHF	TGTGCCAGCAGTGTGTCGGGTCAGGGGGTAGGTCAGCCCCAGCATTTT
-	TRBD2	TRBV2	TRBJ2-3	CASSVASGGLDTQYF	TGTGCCAGCAGTGTGGCTAGCGGGGGGCTAGATACGCAGTATTTT
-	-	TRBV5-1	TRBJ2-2	CASSLEGTGELFF	TGCGCCAGCAGCTTGGAAGGCACCGGGGAGCTGTTTTTT
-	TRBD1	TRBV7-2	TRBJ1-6	CASSLGAGQGNSPLHF	TGTGCCAGCAGCTTAGGTGCTGGACAGGGGAACTCACCCCTCCACTTT
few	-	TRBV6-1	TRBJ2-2	CASSERGAGGELFF	TGTGCCAGCAGTGAACGGGGCGCGGGCGGGGAGCTGTTTTTT
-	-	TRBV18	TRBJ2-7	CASSPTLSWEQYF	TGTGCCAGCTCACCGACACTTAGCTGGGAGCAGTACTTC
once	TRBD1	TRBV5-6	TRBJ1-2	CASSFDRGLYGYTF	TGTGCCAGCAGCTTCGACAGGGGGTTATATGGCTACACCTTC
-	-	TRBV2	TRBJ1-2	CASSEGRAYTF	TGTGCCAGCAGTGAAGGCAGGGCCTACACCTTC
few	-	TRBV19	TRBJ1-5	CASSIDRGRSNQPQHF	TGTGCCAGTAGTATAGATCGGGGGCGGAGTAATCAGCCCCAGCATTTT
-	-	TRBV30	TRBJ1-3	CAWSAGAPGNTIYF	TGTGCCTGGAGTGCAGGGGCACCTGGAAACACCATATATTTT
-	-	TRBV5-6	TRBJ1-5	CASSLMGSNQPQHF	TGTGCCAGCAGCTTGATGGGTAGCAATCAGCCCCAGCATTTT
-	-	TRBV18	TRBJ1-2	CASSPEARGHGYTF	TGTGCCAGCTCACCAGAGGCGAGAGGTCATGGCTACACCTTC
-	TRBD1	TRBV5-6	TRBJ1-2	CASSSRLRGDNYGYTF	TGTGCCAGCAGCTCAAGGCTCAGGGGGGATAACTATGGCTACACCTTC
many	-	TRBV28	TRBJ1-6	CASSVSSYSPLHF	TGTGCCAGCAGTGTCTCTTCCTATTCACCCCTCCACTTT
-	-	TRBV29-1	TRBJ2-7	CSVADGSYEQYF	TGCAGCGTTGCAGACGGTTCCTACGAGCAGTACTTC
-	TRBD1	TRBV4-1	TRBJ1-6	CASSQGGTGFSPLHF	TGCGCCAGCAGCCAAGGGGGGACAGGCTTTTCACCCCTCCACTTT
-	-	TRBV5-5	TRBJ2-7	CASSFDWTGEQYF	TGTGCCAGCAGCTTCGACTGGACGGGCGAGCAGTACTTC
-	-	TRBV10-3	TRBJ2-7	CAIQTDYYEQYF	TGTGCCATCCAGACAGACTACTACGAGCAGTACTTC
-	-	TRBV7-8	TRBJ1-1	CASTRPTNTEAFF	TGTGCCAGCACCCGACCCACGAACACTGAAGCTTTCTTT
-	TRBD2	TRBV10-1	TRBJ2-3	CASTAGRATDTQYF	TGCGCCAGCACCGCGGGGAGGGCGACAGATACGCAGTATTTT
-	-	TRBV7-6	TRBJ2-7	CASSPDGSLATYEQYF	TGTGCCAGCAGCCCAGACGGTTCCCTTGCCACCTACGAGCAGTACTTC
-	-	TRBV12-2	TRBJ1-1	CASTPPQGAQAFF	TGTGCAAGTACCCCACCACAGGGGGCACAAGCTTTCTTT
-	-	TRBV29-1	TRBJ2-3	CSVERFEVGRYF	TGCAGCGTTGAGCGGTTCGAGGTCGGCAGGTATTTT
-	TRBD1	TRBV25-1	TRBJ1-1	CASSPGQVEAFF	TGTGCCAGCAGTCCCGGACAGGTAGAAGCTTTCTTT
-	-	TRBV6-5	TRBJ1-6	CASNKNGGNSPLHF	TGTGCCAGCAACAAAAACGGGGGAAATTCACCCCTCCACTTT
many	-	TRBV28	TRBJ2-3	CASSLFSVGGSTDTQYF	TGTGCCAGCAGTTTATTTTCGGTGGGCGGGAGCACAGATACGCAGTATTTT
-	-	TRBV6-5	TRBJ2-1	CASSLNSRVNNEQFF	TGTGCCAGCAGTCTGAATTCGAGGGTTAACAATGAGCAGTTCTTC
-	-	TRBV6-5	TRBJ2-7	CASSSREVGTYEQYF	TGTGCCAGCAGTTCGAGGGAAGTAGGGACCTACGAGCAGTACTTC
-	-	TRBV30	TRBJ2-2	CAWSILGGGELFF	TGTGCCTGGAGTATCCTCGGTGGGGGGGAGCTGTTTTTT
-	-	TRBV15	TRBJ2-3	CATSSQGATGTDTQYF	TGTGCCACCAGCAGTCAAGGGGCGACTGGGACGGATACGCAGTATTTT
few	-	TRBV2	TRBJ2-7	CASTPGSDEQYF	TGTGCCAGCACCCCGGGGAGCGACGAGCAGTACTTC
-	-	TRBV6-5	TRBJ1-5	CASSSGAGNQPQHF	TGTGCCAGCAGCTCAGGGGCGGGCAATCAGCCCCAGCATTTT
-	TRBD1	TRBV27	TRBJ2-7	CASSPGQGTHEQYF	TGTGCCAGCAGTCCTGGACAGGGGACCCACGAGCAGTACTTC
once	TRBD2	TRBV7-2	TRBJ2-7	CASSFSGGAFYEQYF	TGTGCCAGCAGCTTTAGCGGGGGGGCTTTTTACGAGCAGTACTTC
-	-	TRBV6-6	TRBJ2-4	CASSLTNIQYF	TGTGCCAGCAGTCTAACGAACATTCAGTACTTC
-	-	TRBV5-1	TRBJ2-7	CASTWDDGYEQYF	TGCGCCAGCACCTGGGATGACGGATACGAGCAGTACTTC
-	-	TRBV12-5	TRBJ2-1	CASGYLPGNEQFF	TGTGCTAGTGGATACCTACCAGGAAATGAGCAGTTCTTC
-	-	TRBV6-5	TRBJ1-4	CASSYTQGPNEKLFF	TGTGCCAGCAGTTATACACAGGGCCCGAATGAAAAACTGTTTTTT
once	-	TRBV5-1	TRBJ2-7	CASSFTGREQYF	TGCGCCAGCAGCTTTACAGGGCGCGAGCAGTACTTC
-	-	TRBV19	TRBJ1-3	CASSQTYTSGNTIYF	TGTGCCAGTAGCCAGACGTATACCTCTGGAAACACCATATATTTT
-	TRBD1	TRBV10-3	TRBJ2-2	CAISGTGRLAGELFF	TGTGCCATCAGCGGGACAGGGAGGCTTGCCGGGGAGCTGTTTTTT